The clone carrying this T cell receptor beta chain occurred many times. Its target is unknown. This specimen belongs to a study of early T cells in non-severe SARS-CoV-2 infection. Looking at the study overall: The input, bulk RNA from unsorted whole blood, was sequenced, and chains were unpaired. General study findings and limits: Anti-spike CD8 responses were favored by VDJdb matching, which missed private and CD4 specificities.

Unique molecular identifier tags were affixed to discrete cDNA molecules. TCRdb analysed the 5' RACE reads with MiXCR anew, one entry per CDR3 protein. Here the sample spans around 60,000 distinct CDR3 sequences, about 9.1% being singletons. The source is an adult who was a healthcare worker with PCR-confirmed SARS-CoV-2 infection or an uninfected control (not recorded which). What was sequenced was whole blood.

The CDR3 bases are TGTGCCAGCAGCAAAATCCGGGGGCGGATTTCACCCCTCCACTTT. This gives the protein CASSKIRGRISPLHF. This rearrangement joins TRBV21-1 to TRBJ1-6; the DNA was not used to check the table's D call, TRBD1. TRBV21-1 is recorded as a pseudogene. The CDR3 is 15 residues long.